This T cell receptor beta chain was profiled in a study of T cell repertoires in cytomegalovirus infection. Turning to the study itself: Use of recently identified HLA-C-restricted and well-studied HLA-B-restricted CMV epitopes was part of the study. Study-wide results and limits: In two of eight donors, the top clonotype was HLA-C-restricted CMV-specific.

TCRdb reprocessed the reads via MiXCR and lists one record per CDR3 protein. Here the sample spans fewer than 950,000 distinct CDR3 sequences, around a third being singletons. This clonotype came up many times. Its antigen is currently unknown. The V end was cut by 3 bases, the J end by 4 bases, with 10 bases between. In germline, CDR1 is SGHVS, CDR2 FNYEAQ. CDR3 length equals 14 residues. Sequenced material: cultured CD8+ T cells from PBMCs, taken from culture after CMV antigen stimulation. V usage is TRBV7-6 and J usage is TRBJ2-1, with D unresolved. The sequence came from a human donor in good health (CMV status not recorded). Some clones in this sample may be carry-over from other donors' samples. The CDR3 DNA reads TGTGCCAGCAGCTTTAACCGAAAATACAATGAGCAGTTCTTC. Its protein product is CASSFNRKYNEQFF.